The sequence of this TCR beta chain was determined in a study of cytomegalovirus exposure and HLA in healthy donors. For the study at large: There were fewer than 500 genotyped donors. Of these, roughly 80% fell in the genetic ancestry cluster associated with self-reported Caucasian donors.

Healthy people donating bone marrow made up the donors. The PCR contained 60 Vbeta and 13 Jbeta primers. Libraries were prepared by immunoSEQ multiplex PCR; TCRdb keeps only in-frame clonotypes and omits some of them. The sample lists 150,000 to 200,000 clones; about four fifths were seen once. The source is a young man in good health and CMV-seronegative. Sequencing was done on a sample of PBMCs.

The CDR3 loop reads CASSLEGIGVTNEKLFF. CDR3 DNA sequence: TGTGCCAGCAGCTTAGAAGGTATCGGGGTGACTAATGAAAAACTGTTTTTT. This chain joins TRBV7-9 and TRBJ1-4; D is unclear. The CDR3 sequence is 17 residues long. Germline V gene lookup returns CDR1 SEHNR and CDR2 FQNEAQ (reference sequence). V was pared by 1 base and J by 2 bases, with 14 bases between.